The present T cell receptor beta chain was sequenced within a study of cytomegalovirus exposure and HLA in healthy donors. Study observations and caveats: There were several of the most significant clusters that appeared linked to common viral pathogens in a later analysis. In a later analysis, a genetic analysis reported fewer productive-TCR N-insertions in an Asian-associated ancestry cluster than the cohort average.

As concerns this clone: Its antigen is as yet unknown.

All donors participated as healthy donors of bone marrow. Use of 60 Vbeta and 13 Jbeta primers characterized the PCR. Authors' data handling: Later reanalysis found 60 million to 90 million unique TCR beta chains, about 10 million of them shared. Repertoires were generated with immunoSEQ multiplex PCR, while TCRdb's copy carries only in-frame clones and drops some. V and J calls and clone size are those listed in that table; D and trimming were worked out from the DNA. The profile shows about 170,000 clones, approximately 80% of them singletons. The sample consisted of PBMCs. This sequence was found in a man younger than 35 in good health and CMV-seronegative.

The CDR3 DNA sequence: TGTGCCAGCAGGATAGGGGCCCGCGCGGGGTACGAGCAGTACTTC. It translates to CASRIGARAGYEQYF. V and J are TRBV11-2 and TRBJ2-7, with D possibly being TRBD2 (6 bases). CDR1 and CDR2 from the germline V gene are SGHAT and FQNNGV. V was trimmed by 6 bases and J by 4 bases, leaving 19 bases between them. CDR3 length: 15 residues.